This TCR beta chain is from a study of blood T cell repertoires in COVID-19. Study overall: Sites across the United States, Italy and Spain contributed samples from acute and convalescent COVID-19. Nucleic acid was either cDNA or gDNA, and it came from T cells, B-cell-depleted T cells, or PBMCs.

This clone was counted many times. The germline V gene encodes CDR1 MNHEY and CDR2 SVGEGT. The CDR3 is 12 amino acids. The V end was cut by 4 bases, the J end by 4 bases, with 7 bases between. Study processing details: Using reference gene primer amplification, nucleated cell counts were estimated. Some clones are missing from TCRdb's copy, which holds only in-frame ones; the method was immunoSEQ multiplex PCR. V and J calls and clone size are copied from that table; D and trimming were computed from the DNA. The sample lists 250,000 to 300,000 clones, 60% to 75% occurring once. This TCR came from a woman of 80 years or more with acute or convalescent COVID-19. J is TRBJ2-5 and V is TRBV6-2 or TRBV6-3; D call uncertain. Material for sequencing was peripheral blood. Here the CDR3 DNA reads TGTGCCAGCAGTTCCCTCCTAGAGACCCAGTACTTC. Translated, it gives CASSSLLETQYF.